This record concerns one TCR beta chain sequence. Its antigen is not known. This entry comes from a study of OX40 agonist ivuxolimab in advanced cancers. Study-wide context: Every 2 weeks, ivuxolimab was infused into the patients intravenously at between 0.01 and 10 mg/kg. Previous treatment with anti-PD-1, anti-PD-L1 or anti-CTLA-4 therapy was allowed; 35% to 50% had received some.

The protocol was immunoSEQ multiplex PCR, while the TCRdb copy is restricted to in-frame clones and leaves out a portion. The table has about 73,000 clones, approximately 90% seen once. The length of the CDR3 is 14 residues. V lost 4 bases, J lost 4 bases, and 14 bases lay in between. Germline V gene lookup returns CDR1 SNHLY and CDR2 FYNNEI. General study points: Low normalized T-cell clonal expansion also characterized some of the nonresponders. The average count of expanded clones was higher among CD8+ T cells than among CD4+.

This receptor was obtained from an adult with an advanced solid tumor such as melanoma, head and neck, liver or kidney cancer. The chain links TRBV2 to TRBJ2-7; a possible D gene is TRBD1 (6 bases). Source: CD4+ or CD8+ T cells sorted from blood, taken in a trial of the OX40 agonist ivuxolimab. In DNA form, the CDR3 reads TGTGCCAGCAGTGCTTGGACAGAGTCTTACGAGCAGTACTTC. As protein: CASSAWTESYEQYF.